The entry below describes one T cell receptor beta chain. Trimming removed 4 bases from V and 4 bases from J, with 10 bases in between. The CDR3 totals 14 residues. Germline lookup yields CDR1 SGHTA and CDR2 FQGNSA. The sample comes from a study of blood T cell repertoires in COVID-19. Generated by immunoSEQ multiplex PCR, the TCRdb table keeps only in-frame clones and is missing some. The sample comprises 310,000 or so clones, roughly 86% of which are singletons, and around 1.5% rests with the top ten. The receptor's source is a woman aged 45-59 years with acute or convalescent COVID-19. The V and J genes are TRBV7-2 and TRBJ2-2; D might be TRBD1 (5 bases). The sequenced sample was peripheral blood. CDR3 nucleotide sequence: TGTGCCAGCAGCTCACTGGACATCACCGGGGAGCTGTTTTTT. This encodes CASSSLDITGELFF. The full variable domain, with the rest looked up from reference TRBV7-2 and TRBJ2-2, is GAGVSQSPSNKVTEKGKDVELRCDPISGHTALYWYRQSLGQGLEFLIYFQGNSAPDKSGLPSDRFSAERTGGSVSTLTIQRTQQEDSAVYLCASSSLDITGELFFGEGSRLTVL.